This TCR beta chain was obtained from a study of shared clonotypes between healthy human individuals. Trimming removed 0 bases at V and 0 bases at J, with 12 bases between. Germline V gives CDR1 GTSNPN, CDR2 SVGIG (reference sequence). The CDR3 is made up of 15 amino acids. For every subset, genomic DNA was evenly distributed across several immunoSEQ plates. Some clones are missing from TCRdb's copy, which holds only in-frame ones; the method was immunoSEQ multiplex PCR. The profile shows about 960,000 clones, about three quarters of them singletons. The TCR was taken from a man aged 18 to 35 in good health. The chain joins TRBV30 to TRBJ2-7; no reliable D call. Sequences were obtained from memory CD4+ T cells sorted from blood. As for subset: CD45RA-negative fraction. In nucleotides, the CDR3 is TGTGCCTGGAGTGTTTTGGGCCTATCCTCCTACGAGCAGTACTTC. It encodes CAWSVLGLSSYEQYF.